Presented here are 5 T cell receptor beta chains from one specimen sequenced in a study of blood T cell repertoires in COVID-19. TCRdb's copy holds only in-frame clones and misses some; the assay was immunoSEQ multiplex PCR. In the table there are 490,000 or so clones, roughly 90% of which are singletons. Sequenced input: PBMCs or T cells enriched from blood (not recorded which). All receptors derive from a woman in her forties who had recovered from COVID-19.

V usage is TRBV5-1 and J usage is TRBJ2-2; 14 bases are a match to TRBD2. The CDR3 runs to 17 residues. Germline V CDR1 and CDR2: SGHRS, YFSETQ. V lost 3 bases to trimming and J lost 7 bases; unmatched junction nucleotides: 8. DNA of the CDR3: TGCGCCAGCAGCTCCCGACTAGCGGGAGGGCCGTACGGGGAGCTGTTTTTT. It specifies CASSSRLAGGPYGELFF.

The chain is built from TRBV29-1 and TRBJ1-1; 10 nucleotides agree with TRBD1. This CDR3 is built from 13 residues. Germline values: CDR1 SQVTM, CDR2 ANQGSEA. V lost 8 bases and J lost 5; bases outside the gene matches: 8. CDR3 residues: CSTRQGAWTEAFF. The CDR3 bases are TGCAGCACAAGACAGGGGGCTTGGACTGAAGCTTTCTTT.

The chain carries TRBV11-3 and TRBJ2-3, with D uncertain. V dropped 1 base and J dropped 2 bases, with 10 bases sitting between them. Germline V gives CDR1 SGHNT, CDR2 YENEEA. There are 15 residues in the CDR3. CDR3 sequence reads: CASSLAASSTDTQYF. CDR3 bases: TGTGCCAGCAGCTTAGCTGCTAGTTCCACAGATACGCAGTATTTT.

This clone was recorded only once. This chain connects TRBV19 to TRBJ1-5; D is unclear. The germline V gene encodes CDR1 LNHDA and CDR2 SQIVND (reference sequence). Trimming pared 0 bases from V and 2 bases from J, leaving 8 bases between. The CDR3 contains 15 residues. Here the CDR3 DNA reads TGTGCCAGTAGTATAGATGTTCTTGGCAATCAGCCCCAGCATTTT. It codes for CASSIDVLGNQPQHF.

The chain recombines TRBV7-9 with TRBJ1-2, with a possible D match to TRBD1 (5 bases). Trimming took 4 bases from V and 1 from J, leaving 13 bases between them. CDR3 length: 15 residues. The germline gives CDR1 SEHNR, CDR2 FQNEAQ (reference sequence). CDR3 DNA sequence: TGTGCCAGCAGCTCGCAGAGGACAATTAACTATGGCTACACCTTC. This translates into CASSSQRTINYGYTF.